The rows below give T cell receptor beta chains drawn from one sample of a study of radiotherapy plus CTLA-4 blockade in lung cancer. Produced via immunoSEQ multiplex PCR; TCRdb's table is partial and in-frame only. Here the sample spans under 100,000 clones, approximately 82% being singletons. Source: peripheral blood, taken from a patient treated with radiotherapy plus ipilimumab. The source of these receptors is a human donor with non-small cell lung cancer that progressed on radiotherapy plus ipilimumab. CDR3s include the opening cysteine and the closing phenylalanine or tryptophan. The D gene is left open where the match is weak. Not all rows give a size; the values are once, few, many and, for expanded clones, a class.

CASSPYGTVNTEAFF	TGCGCCAGCAGCCCATACGGGACAGTGAACACTGAAGCTTTCTTT	TRBJ1-1	-	TRBD1	TRBV5-1
CASSLGASGGLDEQFF	TGCGCCAGCAGCTTGGGAGCTAGCGGGGGGTTAGATGAGCAGTTCTTC	TRBJ2-1	-	TRBD2	TRBV5-1
CASSQDPTAYEQYF	TGCGCCAGCAGCCAGGACCCCACGGCCTACGAGCAGTACTTC	TRBJ2-7	-	-	TRBV4-3
CSVVWDRVSRYSGNTIYF	TGCAGCGTTGTTTGGGACAGGGTATCTCGCTACTCTGGAAACACCATATATTTT	TRBJ1-3	-	TRBD1	TRBV29-1
CASSLWTGDEQYF	TGTGCCAGCAGCTTGTGGACAGGAGACGAGCAGTACTTC	TRBJ2-7	-	TRBD1	TRBV9
CASSRGALQETQYF	TGTGCCAGTTCACGGGGGGCTCTCCAAGAGACCCAGTACTTC	TRBJ2-5	few	-	TRBV7-9
CAWGSTGELFF	TGTGCCTGGGGAAGTACCGGGGAGCTGTTTTTT	TRBJ2-2	-	-	TRBV30
CASLSGRAGEQFF	TGTGCCAGCCTTAGCGGGAGGGCCGGGGAGCAGTTCTTC	TRBJ2-1	-	TRBD2	TRBV6-5
CATELTGFSPLHF	TGTGCCACCGAATTGACAGGGTTTTCACCCCTCCACTTT	TRBJ1-6	-	TRBD1	TRBV6-1
CASRGQGNQPQHF	TGTGCCAGCAGGGGTCAAGGCAATCAGCCCCAGCATTTT	TRBJ1-5	few	-	TRBV6-1
CAITPGTGGYEQYF	TGTGCCATCACCCCCGGGACAGGGGGCTACGAGCAGTACTTC	TRBJ2-7	-	TRBD1	TRBV2
CASSLGFGTGNTEAFF	TGTGCCAGCAGCTTAGGATTTGGGACAGGGAACACTGAAGCTTTCTTT	TRBJ1-1	-	TRBD1	TRBV7-6
CASSPLGGVEQFF	TGTGCCAGCAGCCCCCTGGGGGGAGTTGAGCAGTTCTTC	TRBJ2-1	-	-	TRBV7-3
CANSPGRVKNIQYF	TGTGCCAACAGCCCGGGGAGAGTAAAAAACATTCAGTACTTC	TRBJ2-4	-	-	TRBV5-6
CASSGVEGMNTEAFF	TGTGCCAGCAGCGGCGTAGAGGGGATGAACACTGAAGCTTTCTTT	TRBJ1-1	few	-	TRBV21-1
CASSHGLAGLEQFF	TGTGCCAGCAGCCATGGACTAGCGGGCCTTGAGCAGTTCTTC	TRBJ2-1	-	TRBD2	TRBV27
CAISESGTVPGLPQHF	TGTGCCATCAGTGAGTCCGGGACAGTTCCCGGCCTGCCCCAGCATTTT	TRBJ1-5	-	TRBD1	TRBV10-3
CASSPPGGAYGYTF	TGTGCCAGCAGTCCCCCCGGGGGCGCGTATGGCTACACCTTC	TRBJ1-2	few	-	TRBV7-9
CASNPFGAETEAFF	TGTGCCAGTAATCCTTTTGGGGCTGAGACTGAAGCTTTCTTT	TRBJ1-1	-	-	TRBV19
CASSWSGALNEQFF	TGTGCCAGCAGTTGGTCGGGGGCCCTCAATGAGCAGTTCTTC	TRBJ2-1	-	-	TRBV5-4
CASSERGVADTQYF	TGTGCCAGCAGCGAGAGGGGGGTGGCAGATACGCAGTATTTT	TRBJ2-3	once	-	TRBV9
CASGLRPQVLEAFF	TGTGCTAGTGGGCTCCGGCCTCAGGTTCTCGAAGCTTTCTTT	TRBJ1-1	-	-	TRBV12-5
CSTGQPQHF	TGCAGTACCGGTCAGCCCCAGCATTTT	TRBJ1-5	-	-	TRBV20-1
CATSRVDSFNSPLHF	TGTGCCACCAGCAGAGTTGACAGCTTTAATTCACCCCTCCACTTT	TRBJ1-6	-	-	TRBV15
CASRIRTMNTEAFF	TGTGCCAGCAGAATTCGAACTATGAACACTGAAGCTTTCTTT	TRBJ1-1	-	-	TRBV2
CASSENFQGDTTYF	TGCGCCAGCAGTGAGAACTTCCAAGGAGACACCACATATTTT	TRBJ1-3	-	-	TRBV10-2
CASRRDGNSGNTIYF	TGTGCCAGCAGACGGGACGGCAACTCTGGAAACACCATATATTTT	TRBJ1-3	once	-	TRBV27
CASTGTSGKNEQFF	TGTGCCAGCACAGGGACTAGCGGGAAAAATGAGCAGTTCTTC	TRBJ2-1	-	TRBD2	TRBV2
CASSDGTGVGPQHF	TGCGCCAGCAGCGACGGGACAGGTGTCGGCCCCCAGCATTTT	TRBJ1-5	once	TRBD1	TRBV5-1
CASRKLSPRGDTEAFF	TGCGCCAGCAGGAAACTTTCACCTAGGGGGGACACTGAAGCTTTCTTT	TRBJ1-1	-	-	TRBV5-1
CASSLDAAGVSGGYTF	TGCGCCAGCAGCTTGGACGCGGCAGGGGTGTCCGGTGGCTACACCTTC	TRBJ1-2	-	-	TRBV5-1
CASSEGQPAGYGYTF	TGTGCCAGCAGTGAAGGCCAGCCGGCGGGGTATGGCTACACCTTC	TRBJ1-2	-	-	TRBV6-1
CASSAGRSYGYTF	TGTGCCAGTAGTGCGGGTAGATCCTATGGCTACACCTTC	TRBJ1-2	-	-	TRBV19
CASSQRGRGLGYTF	TGTGCCAGCAGCCAGAGGGGCAGGGGGCTTGGCTACACCTTC	TRBJ1-2	-	TRBD1	TRBV14
CASSPRGLAVTDTQYF	TGCGCCAGCAGTCCTCGGGGACTAGCGGTTACAGATACGCAGTATTTT	TRBJ2-3	-	TRBD2	TRBV4-3
CASSVGSEGTDTQYF	TGTGCCAGCAGCGTAGGGTCCGAGGGCACAGATACGCAGTATTTT	TRBJ2-3	-	-	TRBV9
CASRGLGTTQETQYF	TGCGCCAGCAGGGGGCTGGGGACAACACAAGAGACCCAGTACTTC	TRBJ2-5	-	-	TRBV5-1
CASSPLGFRAGGSYEQYF	TGTGCCAGCTCACCATTGGGTTTTCGCGCGGGAGGGTCCTACGAGCAGTACTTC	TRBJ2-7	-	TRBD2	TRBV18
CASSLDQEKLFF	TGTGCCAGCAGCTTGGATCAGGAAAAACTGTTTTTT	TRBJ1-4	-	-	TRBV11-2
CASSLIDAYGYTF	TGTGCCAGCAGCTTAATAGACGCCTATGGCTACACCTTC	TRBJ1-2	few	-	TRBV7-9
CASTRTLAAQETQYF	TGTGCCAGCACCCGAACACTAGCCGCTCAAGAGACCCAGTACTTC	TRBJ2-5	-	-	TRBV5-6